What follows describes a single T cell receptor (beta chain). What this receptor recognizes is not known. The sample holds no much larger clone one base away, and base qualities are not on file. This specimen comes from a study of T-cell reconstitution after alpha-beta-depleted transplantation in children (TCRdb year 2016). For the wider study: The study quantitatively tracked T-cell immune reconstitution after TCRalphabeta/CD19-depleted allogeneic hematopoietic cell transplantation in children using TCR repertoire profiling. On the study overall, not on this receptor specifically: The apparently early recovery of alphabetaT-cell counts about two months after transplant reportedly depended on only several hundred rapidly expanded clones that came from non-depleted graft cells. The frequencies of hyperexpanded clones fell over the following months, and after one year, T-cell counts and TCRbeta diversity were mostly attributed to newly produced T cells. In some patients, the high TCRbeta diversity seen at day 60 was put down to recipient T cells and intrathymic progenitors that had survived conditioning.

Libraries were made using PCR. Instrument used: Illumina HiSeq 2500. TCR library preparation used molecular barcoding, with unique molecular identifiers applied to normalize quantification of the TCRbeta repertoire. TCRdb reprocessing: public reads trimmed at Q25 with fastp, clones called with MiXCR, in-frame beta chains kept. Entries that share a CDR3 protein sequence are merged under the most common genes and DNA. This sample lists 550,000 to 600,000 distinct CDR3 sequences; more than 20% were detected once. The ten top clones hold less than 15% of the sample. The treatment or condition label corresponds to: allogeneic hematopoietic cell transplantation with graft depleted of TCRalphabeta T cells and CD19 B cells. Transplant recipients were children who received TCRalphabeta/CD19-depleted allogeneic hematopoietic cell grafts. According to the germline V gene (reference sequence), CDR1 reads DFQATT and CDR2 reads SNEGSKA. V loses 8 bases at its end and J loses 4 bases; junction bases beyond the gene matches: 4. Inclusive of the bounding cysteine and phenylalanine, the CDR3 is 11 residues long. CDR3 DNA only is kept here, 33 bases in frame from base 1.

This material consisted of PBMCs, mostly from graft donor cells, taken 360 days after TCRalphabeta/CD19-depleted stem cell transplant. The rearrangement joined TRBV20-1 to TRBJ1-1; 7 bases in the junction line up with TRBD1. This TCR came from a boy under two years old who had a stem cell transplant for acute myeloid leukemia, so the T cells may come from the graft donor. Here is the DNA: TGCAGTACCCCAGGGGGCACTGAAGCTTTCTTT. Its product reads: CSTPGGTEAFF.